The 7 T cell receptor beta chains reported below all come from one sample, sequenced in a study of STAT5B mutations in CD4+ large granular lymphocyte leukemia. TCRdb's copy holds only in-frame clones and misses some; the assay was immunoSEQ multiplex PCR. The sample consists of around 30,000 clones, 70% to 75% of them appearing once. Sequenced sample: CD4+ T cells from blood buffy coats. These receptors originate from a human donor in good health.

This clone was seen more than once but under ten times. The chain joins TRBV5-1 to TRBJ2-5, with 8 bases identical to TRBD1. After removal of 4 bases from V and 1 base from J, the junction contained 3 bases not matched to a gene. CDR1 and CDR2 from the germline V gene are SGHRS and YFSETQ. The CDR3 loop spans 14 amino acids. In DNA, the CDR3 is TGCGCCAGCAGCAGGACAGGGCCCCAAGAGACCCAGTACTTC. Translated, it gives CASSRTGPQETQYF.

This clone came up a few times. The V call is TRBV7-2, the J call TRBJ1-1; 7 nucleotides line up with TRBD1. The CDR3 consists of 15 residues. V shed 5 bases and J 5 bases; nucleotides not matched to a gene: 11. Germline V gene lookup returns CDR1 SGHTA and CDR2 FQGNSA. CDR3 DNA: TGTGCCAGCAGCCTTTTGGGAGGGGGCGTGACTGAAGCTTTCTTT. It yields the protein CASSLLGGGVTEAFF.

The chain is built from TRBV5-1 and TRBJ1-2; 9 bases are a match to TRBD1. Trimming took 3 bases from V and 1 from J; bases not matched to a gene: 10. The CDR3 consists of 17 residues. The germline V gene has CDR1 SGHRS and CDR2 YFSETQ. The CDR3 coding sequence is TGCGCCAGCAGCTCATATCCGGGACAGGGATTTAACTATGGCTACACCTTC. This codes for CASSSYPGQGFNYGYTF.

This clone occurred a few times. The CDR3 is CASSQITHLDGNQPQHF. The CDR3 DNA reads TGTGCCAGCAGCCAAATCACCCATTTAGACGGGAATCAGCCCCAGCATTTT. The chain employs TRBV4-2 and TRBJ1-5; D gene unclear. The CDR3 is 17 amino acids. Germline CDR1 reads LGHNA; CDR2 reads YNFKEQ. Trimming left V 2 bases short and J 4 bases short, with 18 bases between.

The chain employs TRBV7-2 and TRBJ2-1; TRBD2 aligns across 13 bases. V gave up 1 base and J gave up 8 bases; unmatched junction bases: 2. Looked up from germline, CDR1 is SGHTA and CDR2 is FQGNSA. The CDR3 extends over 15 amino acids. As DNA, the CDR3 is TGTGCCAGCAGCTTAGGACTAGCGGGAGGTGATGAGCAGTTCTTC. This codes for CASSLGLAGGDEQFF.

As to this clone: The sample holds other DNA sequences that translate to the same CDR3. The rearrangement links TRBV28 to TRBJ1-1, with a weak D call TRBD1 (5 bases). With 5 bases removed from V and 0 bases from J, the gap between germline ends came to 10 bases. CDR1 and CDR2 from the germline V gene are MDHEN and SYDVKM. The CDR3 is 14 residues long. The CDR3: CASSPGALNTEAFF. CDR3 DNA: TGTGCCAGCAGTCCCGGGGCTTTGAACACTGAAGCTTTCTTT.

The genes are TRBV14 and TRBJ2-5; TRBD1 might be the D (6 bases). The germline gives CDR1 SGHDN, CDR2 FVKESK. The CDR3 is made up of 14 amino acids. Trimming removed 7 bases from V and 0 bases from J, with 12 bases in between. The CDR3 protein is CASIPGQHQETQYF. For the CDR3, the DNA is TGTGCCAGCATCCCCGGACAGCACCAAGAGACCCAGTACTTC.